These 2 T cell receptor beta chains were all obtained from the same sample, sequenced in a study of PD-1 blockade in classical Hodgkin lymphoma. All patients relapsed after autologous stem cell transplantation, and brentuximab vedotin exposure varied. Investigators isolated CD4+ T cells from thawed PBMCs through magnetic negative selection. Here immunoSEQ multiplex PCR was the method, and the copy in TCRdb shows in-frame clones only, minus some. The sample carries 26,000 or so clones, approximately 80% recorded once. The material sequenced was CD4+ T cells from blood, taken at baseline. All receptors come from a human donor with classical Hodgkin lymphoma.

CDR3 region: CASSESSGTGGDTQYF. CDR3 nucleotides: TGCGCCAGCAGTGAGTCGAGTGGGACCGGTGGAGATACGCAGTATTTT. V gene TRBV10-2 combines with J gene TRBJ2-3, with D tentatively TRBD1 or TRBD2 (5 bases each). V lost 0 bases to trimming and J lost 5 bases, with 15 bases between them. This CDR3 contains 16 residues. CDR1 and CDR2 (germline): WSHSY, SAAADI.

This chain connects TRBV13 to TRBJ2-3; possible D gene TRBD2, 5 bases. The CDR3 has 15 residues. Germline V gene lookup returns CDR1 PRHDT and CDR2 FYEKMQ (reference sequence). V was trimmed by 5 bases and J by 2 bases, leaving 14 bases between them. DNA of the CDR3: TGTGCCAGCAGCCCGGTCGGACTCAACACAGATACGCAGTATTTT. Translation: CASSPVGLNTDTQYF.